The subject of this entry is one T cell receptor (beta chain). Its antigen is not identified. The sample comes from a study of long-term antiretroviral therapy in people with HIV. Study-level points and caveats: Pre-ART clonal expansions dominated every time point's repertoire.

The CDR3 is 16 amino acids. At survey level, the immunoSEQ assay was run in its v3.0 version. This table comes from immunoSEQ multiplex PCR, and its TCRdb copy is limited to in-frame clones, with some not included. This sample has just under 20,000 clones, with over 80% found just once. The V gene is TRBV21-1, the J gene TRBJ1-1. TRBV21-1 is a pseudogene segment. This sequence was found in a man younger than 30 with HIV. Material: unsorted PBMCs, obtained 2.1 years after starting antiretroviral therapy. Written as DNA, the CDR3 is TGTGCCAGCAGCAAACGGGGGGGACGGATGAACACTGAAGCTTTCTTT. Protein: CASSKRGGRMNTEAFF.